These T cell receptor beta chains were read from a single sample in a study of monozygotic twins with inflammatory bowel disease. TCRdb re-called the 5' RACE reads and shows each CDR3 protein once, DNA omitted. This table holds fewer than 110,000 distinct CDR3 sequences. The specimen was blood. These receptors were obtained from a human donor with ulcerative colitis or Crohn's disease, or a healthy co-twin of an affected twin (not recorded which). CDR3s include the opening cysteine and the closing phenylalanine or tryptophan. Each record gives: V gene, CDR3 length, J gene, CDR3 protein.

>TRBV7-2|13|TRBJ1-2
CASSPRTGGGYTF
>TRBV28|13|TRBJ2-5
CASSFVARGTQYF
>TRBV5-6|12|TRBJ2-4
CAPEGPKNIQYF
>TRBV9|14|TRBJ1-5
CASSVGMGNQPQHF
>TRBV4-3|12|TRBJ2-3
CASSQDMDTQYF
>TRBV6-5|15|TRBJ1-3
CASSSWRGRRNTIYF
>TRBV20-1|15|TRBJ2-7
CSARVGSGTSYEQYF
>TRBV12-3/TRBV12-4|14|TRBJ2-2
CASSDHTSTGELFF
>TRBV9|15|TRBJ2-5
CASSVGGLAWETQYF
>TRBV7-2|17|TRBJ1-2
CASSLAGRQAANYGYTF
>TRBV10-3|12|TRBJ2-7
CAISESTRGPYF
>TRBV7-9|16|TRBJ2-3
CASSLDGFVSTDTQYF
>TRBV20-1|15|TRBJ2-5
CSARDDGSIQETQYF
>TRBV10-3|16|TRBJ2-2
CAITEGLNPNTGELFF